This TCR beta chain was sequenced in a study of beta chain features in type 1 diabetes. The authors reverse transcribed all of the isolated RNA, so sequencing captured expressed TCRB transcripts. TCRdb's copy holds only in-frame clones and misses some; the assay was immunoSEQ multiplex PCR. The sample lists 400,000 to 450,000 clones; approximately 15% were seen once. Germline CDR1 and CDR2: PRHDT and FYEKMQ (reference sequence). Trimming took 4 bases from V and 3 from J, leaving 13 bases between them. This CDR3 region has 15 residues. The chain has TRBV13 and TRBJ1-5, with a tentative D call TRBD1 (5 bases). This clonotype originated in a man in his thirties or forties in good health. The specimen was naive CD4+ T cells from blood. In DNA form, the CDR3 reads TGTGCCAGCAGCTACCGGCAGGGAGACAATCAGCCCCAGCATTTT. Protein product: CASSYRQGDNQPQHF.